This TCR beta chain was sequenced in a study of CD8 T cells in ankylosing spondylitis. Findings and caveats of the study: The study identified a TCR beta motif of roughly eight highly homologous variants that appeared characteristic of ankylosing spondylitis blood.

This clonotype showed up just a few times. The antigen is undetermined. TCRdb itself ran the 5' RACE reads through MiXCR, one entry per CDR3 protein. This table holds some 450,000 distinct CDR3 sequences, roughly 15% found once. CDR3 length equals 17 residues. Germline V CDR1 and CDR2: LGHDT, YNNKEL (reference sequence). The ends were cut back, 2 bases at V and 5 bases at J, with 18 bases in the middle. This sequence originates from a male donor with ankylosing spondylitis. The gene calls are TRBV3-1 and TRBJ1-4; D uncertain. Material for sequencing was blood, either unsorted or a sorted T cell fraction (not recorded which). In nucleotides, the CDR3 is TGTGCCAGCAGCCAATTCGGTAGACTGGTAAAAAATGAAAAACTGTTTTTT. This gives the protein CASSQFGRLVKNEKLFF. The variable domain in full, with the rest retrieved from reference TRBV3-1 and TRBJ1-4, is DTAVSQTPKYLVTQMGNDKSIKCEQNLGHDTMYWYKQDSKKFLKIMFSYNNKELIINETVPNRFSPKSPDKAHLNLHINSLELGDSAVYFCASSQFGRLVKNEKLFFGSGTQLSVL.